These 14 T cell receptor beta chains were all obtained from the same sample, sequenced in a study of a mutant IDH1 vaccine in newly diagnosed glioma. Profiled with immunoSEQ multiplex PCR; TCRdb holds only in-frame clones, not every one. The sample contains approximately 60,000 clones, roughly 81% of which appear only once. Time point described: week 23, last vaccination. Doses of 300 ug of mutant IDH1 20-mer peptide were given with topical imiquimod. For these TCRs, the target antigens are not known. This material consisted of PBMCs, taken from a glioma patient whose treatment included an IDH1 peptide vaccine. The receptors derive from a man between 25 and 39 years old with glioma.

This clone was recorded only once. This chain's CDR3 is CASSAQGLDTQYF. CDR3 DNA: TGTGCCAGCAGCGCGCAGGGTTTAGATACGCAGTATTTT. The chain employs TRBV9 and TRBJ2-3, with D possibly TRBD1 on 5 matching bases. Trimming stripped 3 bases from V and 5 bases from J, with 10 bases between. Germline values: CDR1 SGDLS, CDR2 YYNGEE. There are 13 residues in the CDR3.

CDR3: CASSSGQGSSLNQETQYF. The CDR3, as DNA: TGTGCCAGCTCATCGGGGCAGGGGTCGTCATTAAACCAAGAGACCCAGTACTTC. The rearrangement joins TRBV18 to TRBJ2-5, with TRBD1 as a possible D gene (6 bases). V dropped 5 bases and J dropped 0 bases, with 22 bases sitting between them. Per the germline V gene, CDR1 is KGHSH and CDR2 is LQKENI. The CDR3 spans 18 residues.

The CDR3 DNA follows: TGTGCCAGCAGTCAATTGACTAGCGGGGGGACCTACAATGAGCAGTTCTTC. It is translated as CASSQLTSGGTYNEQFF. The chain employs TRBV7-9 and TRBJ2-1; TRBD2 agrees at 13 bases. The V gene's germline CDR1 is SEHNR and CDR2 FQNEAQ (reference sequence). V was clipped by 6 bases and J by 2 bases; unmatched bases: 7. The CDR3 has 17 residues.

In its sample, this clone was seen a few times. The rearrangement links TRBV19 to TRBJ1-5, with 7 bases matching TRBD1. V was pared by 5 bases and J by 2 bases, with 3 bases of the junction left unmatched. The CDR3 has 14 amino acids. The germline V gene encodes CDR1 LNHDA and CDR2 SQIVND (reference sequence). The chain's CDR3 is CASSAGTGNQPQHF. The CDR3 DNA follows: TGTGCCAGTAGTGCCGGGACAGGCAATCAGCCCCAGCATTTT.

V and J are TRBV9 and TRBJ1-2; D might be TRBD1 (6 bases). CDR1 and CDR2 (germline): SGDLS, YYNGEE. The CDR3 runs 14 residues. V gave up 3 bases and J gave up 4 bases, with 13 bases separating them. CDR3 nucleotide sequence: TGTGCCAGCAGCGCCGGAGGACAGAGCTATGGCTACACCTTC. Amino acid sequence: CASSAGGQSYGYTF.

The count of this clone is one. This sequence joins TRBV28 and TRBJ1-5; no clear D. This CDR3 has 15 residues. CDR1 MDHEN and CDR2 SYDVKM come from the germline V gene. Trimming took off 6 bases at V and 5 bases at J, with 17 bases between the two ends. CDR3 DNA sequence: TGTGCCAGCAGCCCCCGGGTTACCGACTATCAGCCCCAGCATTTT. This gives the protein CASSPRVTDYQPQHF.

This chain links TRBV7-7 with TRBJ2-5, with TRBD1 matching over 7 bases. In germline, CDR1 is SSHAT, CDR2 FNYEAQ (reference sequence). The V and J ends lost 5 bases and 3 bases, in that order; junction bases with no gene match: 9. The CDR3 loop spans 15 amino acids. CDR3: CASSPEGTEKETQYF. CDR3 bases: TGTGCCAGCAGCCCAGAAGGGACAGAGAAAGAGACCCAGTACTTC.

The rearrangement uses TRBV19 and TRBJ1-5, with 7 bases fitting TRBD1. Germline trimming cut 7 bases from V and 0 bases from J; bases unmatched to any gene: 6. This CDR3 contains 15 residues. The germline V gene has CDR1 LNHDA and CDR2 SQIVND (reference sequence). CDR3 loop: CASTLGDSSNQPQHF. The CDR3, as DNA: TGTGCCAGTACCCTGGGGGACAGTAGCAATCAGCCCCAGCATTTT.

In its sample, this clone was seen a few times. The chain couples TRBV2 to TRBJ2-7, with 7 nucleotides matching TRBD2. There are 15 residues in the CDR3. The J segment lost 3 bases and the V segment lost 3 bases, leaving 8 bases of the junction unmatched. The germline CDR1 and CDR2 sequences are SNHLY and FYNNEI. The CDR3 coding sequence is TGTGCCAGCAGTGATGGGGCGGCGGGGGACTACGAGCAGTACTTC. This codes for CASSDGAAGDYEQYF. Filled out from reference TRBV2 and TRBJ2-7, the complete variable domain reads EPEVTQTPSHQVTQMGQEVILRCVPISNHLYFYWYRQILGQKVEFLVSFYNNEISEKSEIFDDQFSVERPDGSNFTLKIRSTKLEDSAMYFCASSDGAAGDYEQYFGPGTRLTVT.

The chain has TRBV4-1 and TRBJ1-1, with 10 bases that match TRBD1. The CDR3 loop spans 16 amino acids. V gave up 0 bases and J gave up 4 bases; unmatched junction bases: 5. Germline V gene lookup returns CDR1 MGHRA and CDR2 YSYEKL. This CDR3 is CASSQEPDRGFTEAFF. CDR3 DNA sequence: TGCGCCAGCAGCCAAGAACCGGACAGGGGGTTCACTGAAGCTTTCTTT.

This clone was observed once. The J gene is TRBJ1-1, the V gene TRBV18, with D tentatively TRBD1 (6 bases). Germline CDR1 KGHSH, CDR2 LQKENI. Trimming cost V 3 bases and J 5 bases, with 10 bases left between them. The CDR3 has 13 residues. The CDR3 DNA reads as TGTGCCAGCTCACCGGAGGGGGGTACTGAAGCTTTCTTT. Amino acid sequence: CASSPEGGTEAFF.

The rearrangement joins TRBV18 to TRBJ1-6; D is unresolved. Germline V gene sequence: CDR1 KGHSH, CDR2 LQKENI. This CDR3 spans 13 amino acids. With 1 base removed from V and 8 bases from J, the gap between germline ends came to 6 bases. CDR3 protein: CASSPQSDSPLHF. The CDR3 DNA sequence: TGTGCCAGCTCACCACAGTCTGATTCACCCCTCCACTTT.

The chain links TRBV28 to TRBJ1-6; D is perhaps TRBD1 (5 bases). CDR3 length: 15 amino acids. Between the trimmed V and J ends, which lost 3 bases and 6 bases, there was a span of 12 bases. In germline, CDR1 is MDHEN, CDR2 SYDVKM. CDR3 loop: CASSLTGVGNSPLHF. CDR3 coding DNA: TGTGCCAGCAGTTTGACGGGGGTCGGTAATTCACCCCTCCACTTT.

This chain uses TRBV6-5 with TRBJ1-2; 7 bases align to TRBD1. The V segment lost 6 bases and the J segment 4 bases; nucleotides outside the gene matches: 5. This CDR3 contains 13 residues. CDR1 is MNHEY and CDR2 is SVGAGI in the germline V gene. Written as DNA, the CDR3 is TGTGCCAGCAGCTGGCGGACAGGCTATGGCTACACCTTC. Translated, it gives CASSWRTGYGYTF.